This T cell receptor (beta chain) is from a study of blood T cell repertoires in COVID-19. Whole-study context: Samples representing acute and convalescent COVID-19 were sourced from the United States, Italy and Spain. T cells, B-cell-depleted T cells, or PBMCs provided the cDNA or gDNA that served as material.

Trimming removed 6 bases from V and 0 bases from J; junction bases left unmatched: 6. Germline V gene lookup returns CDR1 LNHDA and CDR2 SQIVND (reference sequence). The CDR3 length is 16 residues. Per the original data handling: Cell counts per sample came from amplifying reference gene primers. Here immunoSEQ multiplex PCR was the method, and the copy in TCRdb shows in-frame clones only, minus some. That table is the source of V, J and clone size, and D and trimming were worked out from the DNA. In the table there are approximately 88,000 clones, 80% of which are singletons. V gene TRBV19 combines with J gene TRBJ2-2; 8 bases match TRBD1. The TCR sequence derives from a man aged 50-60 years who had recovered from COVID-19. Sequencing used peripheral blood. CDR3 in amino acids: CASRGTGQANTGELFF. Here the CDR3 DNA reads TGTGCCAGTAGAGGGACAGGCCAAGCGAACACCGGGGAGCTGTTTTTT.